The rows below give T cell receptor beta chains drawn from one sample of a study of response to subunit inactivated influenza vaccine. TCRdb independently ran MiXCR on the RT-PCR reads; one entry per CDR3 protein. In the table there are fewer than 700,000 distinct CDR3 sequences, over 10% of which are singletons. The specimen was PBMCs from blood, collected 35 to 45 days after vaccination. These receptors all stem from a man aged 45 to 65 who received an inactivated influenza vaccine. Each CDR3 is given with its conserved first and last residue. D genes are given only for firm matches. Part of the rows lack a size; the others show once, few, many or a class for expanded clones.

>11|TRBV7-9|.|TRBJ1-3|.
TGTGCCAGCAGCTTAGATGGCACCATATATTTT
CASSLDGTIYF
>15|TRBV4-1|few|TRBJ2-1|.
TGCGCCAGCAGCCAAGATCACCCCACTACAGGGAATGTGTTCTTC
CASSQDHPTTGNVFF
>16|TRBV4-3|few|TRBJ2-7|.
TGCGCCAGCAGCCCTCGTGGGACATTCTCCACCTACGAGCAGTACTTC
CASSPRGTFSTYEQYF
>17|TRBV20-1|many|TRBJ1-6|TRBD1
TGCAGTGCTAGAGATAAGGACAGGGGCTCCTATAATTCACCCCTCCACTTT
CSARDKDRGSYNSPLHF
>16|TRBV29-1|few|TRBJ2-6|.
TGCAGCGTTGAACAAGCAGGGGTCTCTGGGGCCAACGTCCTGACTTTC
CSVEQAGVSGANVLTF
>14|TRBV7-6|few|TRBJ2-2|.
TGTGCCAGCAGCTTTTCTGGGACCGACGGGGAGCTGTTTTTT
CASSFSGTDGELFF
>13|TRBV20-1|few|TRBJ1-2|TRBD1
TGCAGTGCCATCCCCCAGGGGGGCTATGGCTACACCTTC
CSAIPQGGYGYTF
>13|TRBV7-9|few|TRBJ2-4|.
TGTGCCAGCAGCATGGACGGGCAAAACATTCAGTACTTC
CASSMDGQNIQYF
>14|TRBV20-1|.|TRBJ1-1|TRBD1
TGCAGTGCTAGCTACCAGGGGGTCGGTTCTGAAGCTTTCTTT
CSASYQGVGSEAFF
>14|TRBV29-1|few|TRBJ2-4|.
TGCAGCGTTGCCTCGTGGGGAGCCAAAAACATTCAGTACTTC
CSVASWGAKNIQYF
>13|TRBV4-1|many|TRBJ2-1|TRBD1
TGCGCCAGCAGCGGCTGGACAGGGGAAGGGCAGTTCTTC
CASSGWTGEGQFF
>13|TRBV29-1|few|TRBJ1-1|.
TGCAGCGTGGAAGGGACGGCGAACACTGAAGCTTTCTTT
CSVEGTANTEAFF
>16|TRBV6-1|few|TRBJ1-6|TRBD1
TGTGCCAGCAGAGACACGGGACAGGGCCTTCATTCACCCCTCCACTTT
CASRDTGQGLHSPLHF
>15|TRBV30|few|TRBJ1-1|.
TGTGCCTGGAGTCCAGCCGGGACGGCTAACACTGAAGCTTTCTTT
CAWSPAGTANTEAFF
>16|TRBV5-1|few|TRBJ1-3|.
TGCGCCAGCAGCTTGGTTGGGGAGTCTTTTGAAAACACCATATATTTT
CASSLVGESFENTIYF
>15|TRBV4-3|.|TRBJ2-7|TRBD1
TGCGCCAGCAGCCAGGGGGGGGACAGGGGGTACGAGCAGTACTTC
CASSQGGDRGYEQYF
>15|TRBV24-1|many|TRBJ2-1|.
TGTGCCACCAGTGACATCCGGGACAAGAACAATGAGCAGTTCTTC
CATSDIRDKNNEQFF
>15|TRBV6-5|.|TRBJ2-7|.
TGTGCCAGCAGTTACTCGGCACCGAGCTCCTACGAGCAGTACTTC
CASSYSAPSSYEQYF
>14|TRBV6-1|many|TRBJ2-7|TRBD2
TGTGCCAGCAGTCCCGGGACTAGCGGCTCCGAGCAGTACTTC
CASSPGTSGSEQYF
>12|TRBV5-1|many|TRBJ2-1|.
TGCGCCAGCAGCGCTAGCCGGGAAAAGCAGTTCTTC
CASSASREKQFF
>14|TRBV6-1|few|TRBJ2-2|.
TGTGCCAGCAAGACCGACTGGAACACCGGGGAGCTGTTTTTT
CASKTDWNTGELFF
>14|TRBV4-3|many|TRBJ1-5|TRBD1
TGCGCCAGCAGCCAAAACAGGGGCTTACAGCCCCAGCATTTT
CASSQNRGLQPQHF
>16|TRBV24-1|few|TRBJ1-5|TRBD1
TGTGCCACCAGTGATTCGAGACAGGGAAGCAATCAGCCCCAGCATTTT
CATSDSRQGSNQPQHF
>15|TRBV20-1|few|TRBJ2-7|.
TGCAGTGCTAGAGATAGTACGGGGGCTAGGCGCGAGCAGTACTTC
CSARDSTGARREQYF
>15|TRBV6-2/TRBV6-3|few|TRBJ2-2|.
TGTGCCAGCAGTCCTCCTACAGGTTACACCGGGGAGCTGTTTTTT
CASSPPTGYTGELFF
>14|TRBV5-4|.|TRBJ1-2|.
TGTGCCAGCAGCCCGTATGACAGGCAATATGGCTACACCTTC
CASSPYDRQYGYTF
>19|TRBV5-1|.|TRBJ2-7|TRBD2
TGCGCCAGCAGCTTGGATCCGGGACTAGCGGGCTTAAATTCCTACGAGCAGTACTTC
CASSLDPGLAGLNSYEQYF
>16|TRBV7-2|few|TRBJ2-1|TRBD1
TGTGCCAGCAGCCGAACAGGGGGCATATTTACAAATGAGCAGTTCTTC
CASSRTGGIFTNEQFF
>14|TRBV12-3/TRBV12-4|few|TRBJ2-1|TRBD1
TGTGCCAGCAGTATCCGACAGGGGGCTGGTGAGCAGTTCTTC
CASSIRQGAGEQFF
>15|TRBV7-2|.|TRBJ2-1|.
TGTGCCAGCAGCTCCCAGGGGGGCTCCTACAATGAGCAGTTCTTC
CASSSQGGSYNEQFF
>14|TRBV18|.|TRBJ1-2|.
TGTGCCAGCTCACTAAGCGGGACACGGGGAGGCTACACCTTC
CASSLSGTRGGYTF
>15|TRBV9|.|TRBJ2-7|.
TGTGCCAGCAGCGTAGCTTGGGGGTCCGACTACGAGCAGTACTTC
CASSVAWGSDYEQYF
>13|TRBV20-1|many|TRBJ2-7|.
TGCAGTGCTAGGCAGCAGTCAAGAGGGGAGCAGTACTTC
CSARQQSRGEQYF
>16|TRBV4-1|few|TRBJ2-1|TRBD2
TGCGCCAGCAGCCAAGAGGCAACTAGCGGGTACAATGAGCAGTTCTTC
CASSQEATSGYNEQFF
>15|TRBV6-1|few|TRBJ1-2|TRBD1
TGTGCCAGCACTCCTATAGGAGGAACAGGGGTTGGCTACACCTTC
CASTPIGGTGVGYTF
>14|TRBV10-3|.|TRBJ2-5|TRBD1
TGTGCCATCAGCCTGGGACAGGGTCCGGAGACCCAGTACTTC
CAISLGQGPETQYF
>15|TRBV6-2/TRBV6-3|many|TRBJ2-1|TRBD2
TGTGCCAGCAGCCCCTGGGCTAGCGGTTACAATGAGCAGTTCTTC
CASSPWASGYNEQFF
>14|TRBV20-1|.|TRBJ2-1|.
TGCAGTGCTAGAGACCCTTTGAGCTACAATGAGCAGTTCTTC
CSARDPLSYNEQFF
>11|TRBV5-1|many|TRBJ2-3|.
TGCGCCAGCAGCCAAAGAGATACGCAGTATTTT
CASSQRDTQYF
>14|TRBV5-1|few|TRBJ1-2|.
TGCGCCAGTGCCCTGGAAACTACCCACTATGGCTACACCTTC
CASALETTHYGYTF
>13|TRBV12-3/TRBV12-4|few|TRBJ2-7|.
TGTGCCAGCAGAGGTGTGTTGGGTGACGAGCAGTACTTC
CASRGVLGDEQYF